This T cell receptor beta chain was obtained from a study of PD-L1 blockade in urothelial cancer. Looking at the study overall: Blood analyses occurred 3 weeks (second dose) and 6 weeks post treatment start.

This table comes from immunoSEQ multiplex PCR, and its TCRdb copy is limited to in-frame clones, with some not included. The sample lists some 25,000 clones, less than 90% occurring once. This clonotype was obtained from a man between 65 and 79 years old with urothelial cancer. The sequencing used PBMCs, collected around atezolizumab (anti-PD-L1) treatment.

The CDR3 spells CASSLVGSDYNEQFF. The CDR3 DNA is TGCGCCAGCAGCTTGGTAGGGAGCGACTACAATGAGCAGTTCTTC. The chain joins TRBV5-1 to TRBJ2-1; D is perhaps TRBD2 (5 bases). The ends were cut back, 0 bases at V and 3 bases at J, with 10 bases in the middle. The CDR3 is 15 residues long. Germline V CDR1 and CDR2: SGHRS, YFSETQ.